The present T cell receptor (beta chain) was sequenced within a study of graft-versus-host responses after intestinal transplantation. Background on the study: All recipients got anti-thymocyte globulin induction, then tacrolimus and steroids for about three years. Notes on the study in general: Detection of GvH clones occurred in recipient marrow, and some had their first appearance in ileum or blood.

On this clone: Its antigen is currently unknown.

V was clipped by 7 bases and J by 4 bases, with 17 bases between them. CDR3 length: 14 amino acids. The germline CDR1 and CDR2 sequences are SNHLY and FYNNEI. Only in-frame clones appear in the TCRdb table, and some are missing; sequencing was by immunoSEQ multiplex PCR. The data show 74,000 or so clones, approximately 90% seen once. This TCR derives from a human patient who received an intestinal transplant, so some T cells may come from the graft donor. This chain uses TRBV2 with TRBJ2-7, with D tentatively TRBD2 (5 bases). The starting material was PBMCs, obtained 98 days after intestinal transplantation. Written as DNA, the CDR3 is TGTGCCAGCAAGGGCCGGGAAATTCCTTACGAGCAGTACTTC. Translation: CASKGREIPYEQYF. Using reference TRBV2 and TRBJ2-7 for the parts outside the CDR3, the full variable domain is EPEVTQTPSHQVTQMGQEVILRCVPISNHLYFYWYRQILGQKVEFLVSFYNNEISEKSEIFDDQFSVERPDGSNFTLKIRSTKLEDSAMYFCASKGREIPYEQYFGPGTRLTVT.